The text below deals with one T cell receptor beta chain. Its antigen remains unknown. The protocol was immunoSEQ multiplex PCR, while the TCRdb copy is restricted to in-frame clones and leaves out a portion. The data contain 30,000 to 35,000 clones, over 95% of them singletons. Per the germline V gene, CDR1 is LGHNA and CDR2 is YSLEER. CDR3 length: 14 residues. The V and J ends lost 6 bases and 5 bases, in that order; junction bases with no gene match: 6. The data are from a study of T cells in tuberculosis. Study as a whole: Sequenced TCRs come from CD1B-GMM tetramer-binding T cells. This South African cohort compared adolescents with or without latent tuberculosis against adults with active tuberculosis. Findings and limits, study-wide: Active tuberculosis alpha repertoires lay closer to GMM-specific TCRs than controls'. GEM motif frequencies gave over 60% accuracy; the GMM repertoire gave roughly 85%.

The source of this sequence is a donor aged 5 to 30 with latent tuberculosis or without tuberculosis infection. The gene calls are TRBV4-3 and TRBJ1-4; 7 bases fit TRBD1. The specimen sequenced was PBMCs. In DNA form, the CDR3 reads TGCGCCAGCAGTCGGGGACAGCTAAATGAAAAACTGTTTTTT. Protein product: CASSRGQLNEKLFF.